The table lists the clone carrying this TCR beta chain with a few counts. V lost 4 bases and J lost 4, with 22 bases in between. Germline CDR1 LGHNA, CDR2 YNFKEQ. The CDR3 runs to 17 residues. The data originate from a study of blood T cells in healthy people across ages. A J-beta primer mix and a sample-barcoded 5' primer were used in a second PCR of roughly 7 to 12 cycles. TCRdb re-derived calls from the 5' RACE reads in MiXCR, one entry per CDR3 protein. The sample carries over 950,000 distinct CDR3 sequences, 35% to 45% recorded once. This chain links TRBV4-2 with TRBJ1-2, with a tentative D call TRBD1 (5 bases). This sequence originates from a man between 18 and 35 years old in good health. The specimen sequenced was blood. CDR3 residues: CASSPPQGGSIGYGYTF. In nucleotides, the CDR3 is TGTGCCAGCAGCCCTCCCCAGGGAGGGAGTATTGGCTATGGCTACACCTTC.